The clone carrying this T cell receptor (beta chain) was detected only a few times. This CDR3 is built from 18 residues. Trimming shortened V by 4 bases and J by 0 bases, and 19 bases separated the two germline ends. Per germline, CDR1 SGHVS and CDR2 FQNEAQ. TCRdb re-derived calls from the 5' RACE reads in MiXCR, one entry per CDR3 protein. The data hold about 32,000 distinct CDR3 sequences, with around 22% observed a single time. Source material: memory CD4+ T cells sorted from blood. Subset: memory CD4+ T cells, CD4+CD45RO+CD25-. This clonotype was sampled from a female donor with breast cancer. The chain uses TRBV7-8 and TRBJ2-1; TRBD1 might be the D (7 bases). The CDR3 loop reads CASSSPPQGGSSYNEQFF. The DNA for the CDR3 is TGTGCCAGCAGCTCCCCTCCGCAGGGGGGCAGCTCCTACAATGAGCAGTTCTTC.